The 24 T cell receptor beta chains listed next were all sequenced from one sample in a study of T cells in Graves' hyperthyroidism and ophthalmopathy. It was RNA transcripts that yielded the amplified TCR beta CDR3 regions. Using the HTBI primer set, a first-round RT-PCR was run on the TCR CDR3. Each CDR3 protein gets one entry after TCRdb re-called the multiplex PCR reads with MiXCR. The data show about 720,000 distinct CDR3 sequences, over 15% seen once. Sequencing used blood. Source of these receptors: a woman aged 50 to 60 with Graves' hyperthyroidism that later progressed to Graves' ophthalmopathy.

The chain uses TRBV6-6 and TRBJ2-1; D is possibly TRBD1 or TRBD2 (6 bases each). The length of the CDR3 is 14 residues. Trimming left V 0 bases short and J 10 bases short, with 13 bases between. Per germline, CDR1 MNHNY and CDR2 SVGAGI (reference sequence). CDR3 loop: CASSYSRGQGEQFF. CDR3 DNA sequence: TGTGCCAGCAGTTACTCGCGGGGTCAGGGGGAGCAGTTCTTC.

The chain carries TRBV7-9 and TRBJ1-3, with 8 positions matching TRBD1. The CDR3 totals 15 residues. Looked up from germline, CDR1 is SEHNR and CDR2 is FQNEAQ (reference sequence). The trim removed 6 bases at V and 4 bases at J, leaving 8 bases unmatched. The CDR3 sequence: CASSQGQGYGNTIYF. In nucleotides, the CDR3 is TGTGCCAGCAGTCAAGGACAGGGTTACGGAAACACCATATATTTT.

The chain joins TRBV11-3 to TRBJ2-2, with D possibly being TRBD1 (5 bases). V lost 1 base and J lost 3, with 9 bases in between. The length of the CDR3 is 15 residues. The germline CDR1 and CDR2 sequences are SGHNT and YENEEA. In DNA form, the CDR3 reads TGTGCCAGCAGCTTAGTAGGGGCGCACACCGGGGAGCTGTTTTTT. Its protein product is CASSLVGAHTGELFF.

The chain uses TRBV12-3 or TRBV12-4 and TRBJ1-5; 8 bases map to TRBD1. CDR3 length: 16 residues. The ends lost 5 bases at V and 3 bases at J; junction bases unmatched: 9. CDR3 DNA: TGTGCCAGCAGTCCCATCGGACAGGGCCACAATCAGCCCCAGCATTTT. Its protein is CASSPIGQGHNQPQHF.

In its sample, this clonotype was seen a few times. CDR3 coding DNA: TGTGCCAGCAGCCCCAAGGGGACAGGCACCGGGGAGCTGTTTTTT. Amino acid sequence: CASSPKGTGTGELFF. The chain joins TRBV7-8 to TRBJ2-2; 8 bases line up with TRBD1. CDR1 and CDR2 (germline): SGHVS, FQNEAQ. The J segment lost 4 bases and the V segment lost 5 bases, leaving 6 bases of the junction unmatched. There are 15 residues in the CDR3.

Turning to this clonotype: A read error may be the cause here, since a much bigger clone is one base away. This chain connects TRBV12-3 or TRBV12-4 to TRBJ1-1; no reliable D call. V gave up 8 bases and J gave up 4 bases, with 8 bases separating them. The CDR3 has 11 amino acids. The CDR3 bases are TGTGCCAGCGCCACGGGCACTGAAGCTTTCTTT. Its translation: CASATGTEAFF.

This clonotype appeared many times. The chain joins TRBV6-1 to TRBJ1-2, with D uncertain. CDR1 and CDR2 (germline): MNHNS, SASEGT. The CDR3 consists of 15 residues. V was clipped by 0 bases and J by 4 bases, with 12 bases between them. The CDR3 spells CASSEASGYIYGYTF. The CDR3 nucleotides are TGTGCCAGCAGTGAAGCGTCAGGTTATATCTATGGCTACACCTTC.

Ten or more counts support this clonotype. The chain links TRBV20-1 to TRBJ1-5; 8 bases line up with TRBD1. V shed 1 base and J 6 bases; nucleotides not matched to a gene: 5. Germline assignment: CDR1 DFQATT and CDR2 SNEGSKA (reference sequence). The CDR3 covers 14 residues. The CDR3 region has the DNA TGCAGTGCTAGAGGGACAGGGTATATTCAGCCCCAGCATTTT. Translated, it gives CSARGTGYIQPQHF.

This chain connects TRBV12-3 or TRBV12-4 to TRBJ1-6, with no clear D. This CDR3 spans 15 amino acids. V was trimmed by 4 bases and J by 6 bases, leaving 13 bases between them. As DNA, the CDR3 is TGTGCCAGCAGTTATCGGGAGGGTTCTAATTCACCCCTCCACTTT. This encodes CASSYREGSNSPLHF.

CDR3 nucleotides: TGTGCCAGCAGACCCTCGGACGCTGGGGCCACAGATACGCAGTATTTT. It encodes CASRPSDAGATDTQYF. The rearrangement links TRBV7-9 to TRBJ2-3, with TRBD1 as a possible D gene (5 bases). CDR3 length: 16 residues. Trimming took off 6 bases at V and 2 bases at J, with 18 bases between the two ends. Germline CDR1 reads SEHNR; CDR2 reads FQNEAQ (reference sequence).

This clonotype has a count of ten or more. CDR3 protein: CASSLGRNNEQFF. In nucleotides, the CDR3 is TGTGCCAGCAGCTTGGGACGAAACAATGAGCAGTTCTTC. V is TRBV11-3 and J is TRBJ2-1; D is tentatively TRBD1 or TRBD2 (5 bases each). V shed 3 bases and J shed 5 bases, with 8 bases lying between them. CDR3 size: 13 residues. Germline CDR1 is SGHNT and CDR2 is YENEEA.

V and J are TRBV3-1 and TRBJ2-5; D might be TRBD2 (5 bases). The CDR3 contains 15 residues. V dropped 0 bases and J dropped 4 bases, with 12 bases sitting between them. Germline CDR1 and CDR2: LGHDT and YNNKEL (reference sequence). Here the CDR3 DNA reads TGTGCCAGCAGCCAAGATTGGGATAGCGTAGAGACCCAGTACTTC. Residues: CASSQDWDSVETQYF.

In its sample, this clonotype was seen many times. The V and J genes are TRBV11-1 and TRBJ2-7, with 7 positions matching TRBD1. The CDR3 has 15 residues. V lost 1 base to trimming and J lost 0 bases; unmatched junction nucleotides: 3. Germline V lookup: CDR1 SGHAT, CDR2 FQDESV (reference sequence). This CDR3 is CASSLDGTDSYEQYF. In DNA, the CDR3 is TGTGCCAGCAGCTTAGACGGGACAGACTCCTACGAGCAGTACTTC.

This clonotype has a handful of counts. At one boundary the junction diverges from the germline segment, which might be a read error. The chain is built from TRBV6-9 and TRBJ1-1; 7 positions agree with TRBD1. Looked up from germline, CDR1 is MNHGY and CDR2 is SVAAGI. The CDR3 extends over 14 amino acids. CDR3 loop: CASSYTQGGTEASF. The CDR3 nucleotides read TGTGCCAGCAGTTACACCCAGGGGGGGACTGAAGCTTCCTTT.

This clonotype has a count of ten or more. J is TRBJ1-1 and V is TRBV20-1; D remains ambiguous. Germline CDR1 is DFQATT and CDR2 is SNEGSKA (reference sequence). There are 13 residues in the CDR3. Between the trimmed V and J ends, which lost 1 base and 1 base, there was a span of 7 bases. This CDR3 is CSARGDGNTEAFF. DNA of the CDR3: TGCAGTGCTAGAGGAGACGGGAACACTGAAGCTTTCTTT.

This clonotype was seen a few times. V gene TRBV9 combines with J gene TRBJ1-1; D may be TRBD1 (6 bases). This CDR3 is 13 amino acids long. Looked up from germline, CDR1 is SGDLS and CDR2 is YYNGEE. Trimming pared 9 bases from V and 3 bases from J, leaving 15 bases between. DNA for the CDR3: TGTGCCACCGCTGGGGGCTCGGACACTGAAGCTTTCTTT. Amino acids: CATAGGSDTEAFF.

At least ten counts were recorded for this clonotype. The rearrangement uses TRBV5-1 and TRBJ2-1; D remains unclear. The CDR3 sequence is 14 residues long. V lost 2 bases to trimming and J lost 6 bases, with 12 bases between them. CDR1 is SGHRS, CDR2 YFSETQ, per germline. The CDR3 here is CASSFLQSRNEQFF. The CDR3 bases are TGCGCCAGCAGCTTCCTACAGTCACGCAATGAGCAGTTCTTC.

This chain connects TRBV2 to TRBJ2-3, with TRBD2 identical over 10 bases. This CDR3 is built from 17 residues. The trim removed 6 bases at V and 5 bases at J, leaving 14 bases unmatched. Germline loops: CDR1 SNHLY, CDR2 FYNNEI. CDR3 nucleotides: TGTGCCAGCAGCTTAGAACTAGCGGGGATCTTTGGAGATACGCAGTATTTT. As protein: CASSLELAGIFGDTQYF.

V and J are TRBV5-1 and TRBJ1-1; D is possibly TRBD1 (6 bases). The length of the CDR3 is 13 residues. The V end lost 4 bases, the J end lost 10 bases, and 17 bases lay between the germline ends. The V gene's germline CDR1 is SGHRS and CDR2 YFSETQ. The CDR3 protein is CASSPVGEGGAFF. The CDR3 DNA follows: TGCGCCAGCAGCCCCGTTGGGGAAGGGGGAGCTTTCTTT.

A note on this clonotype: This sequence may be a read error, since a much larger clone differs from it by one base. In nucleotides, the CDR3 is TGTGCCTGGAGTAGGGACAGGGAGGGTGGCTGCACCTTC. It yields the protein CAWSRDREGGCTF. This chain connects TRBV30 to TRBJ1-2, with 9 nucleotides matching TRBD1. CDR3 length equals 13 residues. Germline V gene sequence: CDR1 GTSNPN, CDR2 SVGIG (reference sequence).

The gene calls are TRBV7-9 and TRBJ2-1, with D maybe TRBD2 (6 bases). V was cut by 4 bases and J by 10 bases, with 14 bases left in between. The CDR3 totals 13 residues. The germline CDR1 and CDR2 sequences are SEHNR and FQNEAQ (reference sequence). CDR3: CASSSVAGSEQFF. CDR3 in DNA: TGTGCCAGCAGCTCCGTGGCGGGGTCCGAGCAGTTCTTC.

This clonotype has only a few counts. The chain joins TRBV6-2 or TRBV6-3 to TRBJ1-5; 8 bases align to TRBD1. Germline values: CDR1 MNHEY, CDR2 SVGEGT. Unmatched junction bases numbered 8, after V lost 4 bases and J lost 6 bases. The CDR3 loop spans 15 amino acids. The CDR3 region has the DNA TGTGCCAGCAGTTCAAATGGACAGGGTTTTCAGCCCCAGCATTTT. This codes for CASSSNGQGFQPQHF.

This clonotype has at least ten counts. The genes are TRBV5-1 and TRBJ2-3; D gene unclear. The germline V gene encodes CDR1 SGHRS and CDR2 YFSETQ. This CDR3 is 15 amino acids long. V lost 0 bases and J 1 base, leaving 9 bases between the germline ends. CDR3 nucleotide sequence: TGCGCCAGCAGCTTGGATTGGGTTGGCACAGATACGCAGTATTTT. This sequence encodes CASSLDWVGTDTQYF.

This clonotype was detected many times. The rearrangement uses TRBV11-2 and TRBJ2-3; D remains unclear. The V gene's germline CDR1 is SGHAT and CDR2 FQNNGV. V was cut by 2 bases and J by 6 bases, with 12 bases left in between. The CDR3 is made up of 14 amino acids. For the CDR3, the DNA is TGTGCCAGCAGCTTATTGTCTTCTGCCGATACGCAGTATTTT. Translating gives CASSLLSSADTQYF.